The 9 T cell receptor beta chains presented below share a single source sample, sequenced in a study of blood T cell repertoires in COVID-19 (TCRdb year 2020). The library was made by the immunoSEQ multiplex PCR assay. Entries here come from immuneACCESS through TCRdb and include only in-frame sequences with V and J called. Some clones fail to appear in such tables; in the studies checked, an unresolved V gene covers under half of the shortfall, and the cause of the remainder is unknown. In all, the sample holds some 250,000 clones, and 88% of those were seen once. The ten largest clonotypes hold approximately 0.7% of the sample. The sequencing input was peripheral blood. The receptors here all came from a human donor in a cohort sampled during active COVID-19.

This chain joins TRBV13 and TRBJ2-7; 10 bases agree with TRBD2. Germline values: CDR1 PRHDT, CDR2 FYEKMQ (reference sequence). J was trimmed by 4 bases and V by 4 bases; bases with no gene match: 7. The CDR3 length is 15 residues. CDR3 bases: TGTGCCAGCAGCTCAGGGGTAGCGGGAGGATACGAGCAGTACTTC. Translated: CASSSGVAGGYEQYF.

This clone is a singleton in its sample. Written as DNA, the CDR3 is TGCGCCAGCAGCTTCCGGACAGGGAACACCGGGGAGCTGTTTTTT. Translating gives CASSFRTGNTGELFF. The rearrangement joins TRBV4-1 to TRBJ2-2; TRBD1 matches 7 bases. Germline assignment: CDR1 MGHRA and CDR2 YSYEKL. The J segment lost 1 base and the V segment lost 5 bases, leaving 4 bases of the junction unmatched. CDR3 length equals 15 residues.

The genes are TRBV12-3 or TRBV12-4 and TRBJ2-2; 9 bases map to TRBD1. Trimming cost V 6 bases and J 12 bases; bases outside gene matches: 8. CDR3 length: 13 amino acids. CDR3 protein: CASSADRGGKLFF. The CDR3 DNA sequence: TGTGCCAGCAGCGCGGACAGGGGTGGGAAGCTGTTTTTT.

The chain is built from TRBV11-2 and TRBJ1-2; the D gene is possibly TRBD1 (6 bases). The V end was cut by 5 bases, the J end by 6 bases, with 22 bases between. There are 16 residues in the CDR3. The germline gives CDR1 SGHAT, CDR2 FQNNGV. The CDR3 is CASSRYLWDNYNGYTF. The CDR3 coding sequence is TGTGCCAGCAGCCGCTATTTGTGGGACAACTACAATGGCTACACCTTC.

Only a few counts were recorded for this clone. The chain couples TRBV20-1 to TRBJ1-1; D is ambiguous. The CDR3 is 11 amino acids. Germline-derived CDR1 and CDR2 are DFQATT and SNEGSKA (reference sequence). V was cut by 6 bases and J by 2 bases, with 7 bases left in between. DNA of the CDR3: TGCAGTGCCCCCCGTAACACTGAAGCTTTCTTT. Amino acid sequence: CSAPRNTEAFF.

V is TRBV3-1 (or the pseudogene TRBV3-2) and J is TRBJ1-2, with D uncertain. V was clipped by 3 bases and J by 4 bases, with 12 bases between them. There are 14 residues in the CDR3. The germline CDR1 and CDR2 sequences are LGHDT and YNNKEL (reference sequence). The CDR3 region is CASSHPSHRYGYTF. As DNA, the CDR3 is TGTGCCAGCAGCCATCCATCACACCGCTATGGCTACACCTTC.

V is TRBV24-1 and J is TRBJ2-7, with D maybe TRBD1 (6 bases). Trimming took 4 bases from V and 3 from J, leaving 15 bases between them. Germline CDR1 is KGHDR and CDR2 is SFDVKD. This CDR3 region has 15 residues. In DNA form, the CDR3 reads TGTGCCACCAGTGACTGGCCGGGACAACTCTACGAGCAGTACTTC. Amino acid sequence: CATSDWPGQLYEQYF.

The genes are TRBV19 and TRBJ1-3; perhaps TRBD1 as D (5 bases). The CDR3 runs 15 residues. V was pared by 5 bases and J by 0 bases, with 11 bases between. Germline loops: CDR1 LNHDA, CDR2 SQIVND (reference sequence). CDR3: CASSAQDYSGNTIYF. CDR3 DNA sequence: TGTGCCAGTAGTGCACAGGATTACTCTGGAAACACCATATATTTT.

The chain is built from TRBV4-3 and TRBJ1-2, with 10 bases lining up with TRBD1. CDR1 is LGHNA and CDR2 is YSLEER in the germline V gene. The CDR3 totals 14 residues. The V segment lost 4 bases and the J segment 6 bases; nucleotides outside the gene matches: 5. CDR3 sequence (DNA): TGCGCCAGCAGCCTAGGGGACAGGGGCCATGGCTACACCTTC. Encoded protein: CASSLGDRGHGYTF.